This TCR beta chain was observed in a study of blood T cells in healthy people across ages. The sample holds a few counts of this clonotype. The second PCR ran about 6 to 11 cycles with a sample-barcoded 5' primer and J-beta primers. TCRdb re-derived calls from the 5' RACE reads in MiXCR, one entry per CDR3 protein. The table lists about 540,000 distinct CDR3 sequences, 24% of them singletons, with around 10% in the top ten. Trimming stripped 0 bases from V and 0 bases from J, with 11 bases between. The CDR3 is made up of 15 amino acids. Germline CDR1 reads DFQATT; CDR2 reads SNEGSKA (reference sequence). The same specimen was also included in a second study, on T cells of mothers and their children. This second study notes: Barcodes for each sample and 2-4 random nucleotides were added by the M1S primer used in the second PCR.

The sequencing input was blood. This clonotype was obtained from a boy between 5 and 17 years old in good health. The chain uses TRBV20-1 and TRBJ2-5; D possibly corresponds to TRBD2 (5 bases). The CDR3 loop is CSARDNWEYQETQYF. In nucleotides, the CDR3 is TGCAGTGCTAGAGATAACTGGGAGTACCAAGAGACCCAGTACTTC.